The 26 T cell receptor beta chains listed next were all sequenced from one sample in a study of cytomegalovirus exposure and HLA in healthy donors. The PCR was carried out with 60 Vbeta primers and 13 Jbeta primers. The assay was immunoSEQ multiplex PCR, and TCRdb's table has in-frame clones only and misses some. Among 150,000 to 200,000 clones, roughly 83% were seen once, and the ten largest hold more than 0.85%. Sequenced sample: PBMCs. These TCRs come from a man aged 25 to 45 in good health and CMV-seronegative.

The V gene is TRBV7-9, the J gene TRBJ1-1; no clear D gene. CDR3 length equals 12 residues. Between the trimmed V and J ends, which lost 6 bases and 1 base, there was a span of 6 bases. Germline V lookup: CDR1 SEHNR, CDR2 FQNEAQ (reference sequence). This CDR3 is CASSPENTEAFF. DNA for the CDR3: TGTGCCAGCAGTCCAGAGAACACTGAAGCTTTCTTT. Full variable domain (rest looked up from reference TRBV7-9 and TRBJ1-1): DTGVSQNPRHKITKRGQNVTFRCDPISEHNRLYWYRQTLGQGPEFLTYFQNEAQLEKSRLLSDRFSAERPKGSFSTLEIQRTEQGDSAMYLCASSPENTEAFFGQGTRLTVV.

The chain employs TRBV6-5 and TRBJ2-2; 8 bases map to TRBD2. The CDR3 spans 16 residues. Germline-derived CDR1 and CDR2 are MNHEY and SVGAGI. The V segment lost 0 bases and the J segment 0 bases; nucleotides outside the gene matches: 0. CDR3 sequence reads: CASSYSSGANTGELFF. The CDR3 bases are TGTGCCAGCAGTTACTCTAGCGGGGCGAACACCGGGGAGCTGTTTTTT.

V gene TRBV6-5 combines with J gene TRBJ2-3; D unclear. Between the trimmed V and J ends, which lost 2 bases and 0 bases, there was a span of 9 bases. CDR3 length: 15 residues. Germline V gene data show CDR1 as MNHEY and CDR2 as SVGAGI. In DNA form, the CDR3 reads TGTGCCAGCAGTTACAGCCGTTCGAGCACAGATACGCAGTATTTT. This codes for CASSYSRSSTDTQYF.

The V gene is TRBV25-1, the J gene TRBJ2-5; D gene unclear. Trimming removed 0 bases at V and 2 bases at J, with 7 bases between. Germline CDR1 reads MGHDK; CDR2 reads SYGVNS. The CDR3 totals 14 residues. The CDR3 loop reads CASSEYVTQETQYF. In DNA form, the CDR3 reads TGTGCCAGCAGTGAATACGTGACACAAGAGACCCAGTACTTC. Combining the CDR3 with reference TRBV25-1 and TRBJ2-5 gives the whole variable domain EADIYQTPRYLVIGTGKKITLECSQTMGHDKMYWYQQDPGMELHLIHYSYGVNSTEKGDLSSESTVSRIRTEHFPLTLESARPSHTSQYLCASSEYVTQETQYFGPGTRLLVL.

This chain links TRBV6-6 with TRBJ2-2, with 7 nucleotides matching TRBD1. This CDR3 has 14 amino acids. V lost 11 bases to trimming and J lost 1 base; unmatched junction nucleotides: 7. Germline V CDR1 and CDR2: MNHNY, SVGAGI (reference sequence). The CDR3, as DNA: TGTGCCGGAAACAGGGGACAGAACACCGGGGAGCTGTTTTTT. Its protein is CAGNRGQNTGELFF.

The CDR3 nucleotides are TGTGCCACCAGCAGAGGTCGGTTTTCCGATGGCTACACCTTC. Protein: CATSRGRFSDGYTF. The rearrangement uses TRBV15 and TRBJ1-2; D not certain. Deletions cut 1 base from V and 6 bases from J, with 12 bases between. Germline V gives CDR1 LNHNV, CDR2 YYDKDF (reference sequence). CDR3 length: 14 amino acids.

The CDR3 DNA follows: TGTGCCAGCAGCGTTGGGGAGCGGGAGACCCCAGATACGCAGTATTTT. Translated, it gives CASSVGERETPDTQYF. The genes are TRBV9 and TRBJ2-3; TRBD2 agrees at 8 bases. The V gene's germline CDR1 is SGDLS and CDR2 YYNGEE. The CDR3 covers 16 residues. V trimming: 2 bases; J trimming: 4 bases; junction bases outside the gene matches: 9.

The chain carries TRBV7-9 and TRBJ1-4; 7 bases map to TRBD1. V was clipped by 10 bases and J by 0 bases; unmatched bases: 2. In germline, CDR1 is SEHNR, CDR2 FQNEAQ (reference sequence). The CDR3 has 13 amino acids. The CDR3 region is CATQGSTNEKLFF. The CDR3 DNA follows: TGTGCCACACAGGGGTCAACTAATGAAAAACTGTTTTTT.

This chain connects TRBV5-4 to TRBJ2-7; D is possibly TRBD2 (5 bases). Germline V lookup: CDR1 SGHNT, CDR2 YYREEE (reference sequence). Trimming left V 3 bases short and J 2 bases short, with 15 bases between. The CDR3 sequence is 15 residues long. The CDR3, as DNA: TGTGCCAGCAGCTCATTTTCGGGATCTGCCTACGAGCAGTACTTC. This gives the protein CASSSFSGSAYEQYF.

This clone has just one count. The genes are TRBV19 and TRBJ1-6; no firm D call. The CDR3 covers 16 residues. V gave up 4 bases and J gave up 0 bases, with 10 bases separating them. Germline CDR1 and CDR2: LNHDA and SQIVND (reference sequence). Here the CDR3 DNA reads TGTGCCAGTAGTACCCTCCTTAGCTCCTATAATTCACCCCTCCACTTT. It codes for CASSTLLSSYNSPLHF.

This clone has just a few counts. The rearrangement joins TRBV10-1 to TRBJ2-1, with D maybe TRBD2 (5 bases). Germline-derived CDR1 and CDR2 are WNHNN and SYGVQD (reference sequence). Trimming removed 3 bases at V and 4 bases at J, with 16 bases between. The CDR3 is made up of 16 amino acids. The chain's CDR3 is CASSEGADVWYNEQFF. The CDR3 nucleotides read TGCGCCAGCAGTGAAGGAGCGGATGTCTGGTACAATGAGCAGTTCTTC.

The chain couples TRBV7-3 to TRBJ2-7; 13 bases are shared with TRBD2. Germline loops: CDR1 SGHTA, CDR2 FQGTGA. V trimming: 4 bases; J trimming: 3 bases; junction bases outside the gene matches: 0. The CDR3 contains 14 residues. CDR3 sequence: CASSWTSGSYEQYF. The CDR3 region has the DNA TGTGCCAGCAGCTGGACTAGCGGGAGCTACGAGCAGTACTTC.

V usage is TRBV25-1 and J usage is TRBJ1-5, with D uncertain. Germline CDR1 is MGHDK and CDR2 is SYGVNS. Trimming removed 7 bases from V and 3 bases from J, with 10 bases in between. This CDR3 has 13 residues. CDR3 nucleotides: TGTGCCAGCACTTGGAGAATCAATCAGCCCCAGCATTTT. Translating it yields CASTWRINQPQHF.

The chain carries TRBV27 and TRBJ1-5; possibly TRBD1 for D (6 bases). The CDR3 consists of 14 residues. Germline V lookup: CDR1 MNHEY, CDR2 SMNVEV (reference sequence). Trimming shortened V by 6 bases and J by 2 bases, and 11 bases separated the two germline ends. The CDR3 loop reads CASSQGWGNQPQHF. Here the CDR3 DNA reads TGTGCCAGCAGCCAGGGGTGGGGCAATCAGCCCCAGCATTTT.

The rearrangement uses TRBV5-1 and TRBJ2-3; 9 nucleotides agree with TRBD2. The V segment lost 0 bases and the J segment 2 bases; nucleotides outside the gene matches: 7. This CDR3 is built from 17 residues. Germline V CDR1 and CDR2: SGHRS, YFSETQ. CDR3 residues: CASSLGWRGGPTDTQYF. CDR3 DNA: TGCGCCAGCAGCTTGGGGTGGCGGGGGGGCCCCACAGATACGCAGTATTTT. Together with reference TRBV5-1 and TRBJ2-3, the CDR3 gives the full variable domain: KAGVTQTPRYLIKTRGQQVTLSCSPISGHRSVSWYQQTPGQGLQFLFEYFSETQRNKGNFPGRFSGRQFSNSRSEMNVSTLELGDSALYLCASSLGWRGGPTDTQYFGPGTRLTVL.

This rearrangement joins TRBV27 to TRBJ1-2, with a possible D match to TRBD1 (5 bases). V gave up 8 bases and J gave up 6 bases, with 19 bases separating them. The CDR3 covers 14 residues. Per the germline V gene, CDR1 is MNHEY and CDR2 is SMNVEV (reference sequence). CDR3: CASSSYHGGDGYTF. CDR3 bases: TGTGCCAGCTCTTCTTACCACGGGGGGGATGGCTACACCTTC.

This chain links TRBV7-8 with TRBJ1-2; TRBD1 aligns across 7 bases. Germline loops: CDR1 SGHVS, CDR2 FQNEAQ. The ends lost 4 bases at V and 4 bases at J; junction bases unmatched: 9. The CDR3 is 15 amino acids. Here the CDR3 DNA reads TGTGCCAGCAGCTCCCCCAGGGGGTCGGGCTATGGCTACACCTTC. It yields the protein CASSSPRGSGYGYTF.

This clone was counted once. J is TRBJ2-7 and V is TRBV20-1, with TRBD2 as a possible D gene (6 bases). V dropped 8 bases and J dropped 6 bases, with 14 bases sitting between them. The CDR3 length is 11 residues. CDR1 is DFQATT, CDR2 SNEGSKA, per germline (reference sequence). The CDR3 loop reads CSLEGRSEQYF. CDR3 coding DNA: TGCAGTCTTGAGGGGAGGAGCGAGCAGTACTTC.

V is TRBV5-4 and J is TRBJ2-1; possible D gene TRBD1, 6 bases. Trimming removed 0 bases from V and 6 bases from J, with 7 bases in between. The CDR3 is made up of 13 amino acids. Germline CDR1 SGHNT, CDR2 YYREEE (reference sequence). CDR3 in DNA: TGTGCCAGCAGCTTGGGGGGGCCCAATGAGCAGTTCTTC. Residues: CASSLGGPNEQFF.

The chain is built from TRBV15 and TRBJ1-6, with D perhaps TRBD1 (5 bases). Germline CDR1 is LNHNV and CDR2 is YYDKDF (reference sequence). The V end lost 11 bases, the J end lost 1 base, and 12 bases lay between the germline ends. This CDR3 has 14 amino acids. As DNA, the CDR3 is TGTGCCCCCATCCAGGGTTCCTATAATTCACCCCTCCACTTT. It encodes CAPIQGSYNSPLHF. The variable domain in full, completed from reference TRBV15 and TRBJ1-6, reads DAMVIQNPRYQVTQFGKPVTLSCSQTLNHNVMYWYQQKSSQAPKLLFHYYDKDFNNEADTPDNFQSRRPNTSFCFLDIRSPGLGDTAMYLCAPIQGSYNSPLHFGNGTRLTVT.

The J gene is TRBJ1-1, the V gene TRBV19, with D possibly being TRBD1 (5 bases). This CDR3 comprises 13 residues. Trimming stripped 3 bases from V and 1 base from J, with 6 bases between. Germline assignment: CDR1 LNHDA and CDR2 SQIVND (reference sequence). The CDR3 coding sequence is TGTGCCAGTAGTATGGGGGGGAACACTGAAGCTTTCTTT. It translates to CASSMGGNTEAFF.

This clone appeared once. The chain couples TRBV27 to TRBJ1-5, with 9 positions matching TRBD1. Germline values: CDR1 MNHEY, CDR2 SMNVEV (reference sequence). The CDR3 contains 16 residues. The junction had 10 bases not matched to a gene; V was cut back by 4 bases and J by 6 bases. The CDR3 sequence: CASSSDPTGGVQPQHF. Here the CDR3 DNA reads TGTGCCAGCAGTTCCGACCCGACAGGGGGGGTTCAGCCCCAGCATTTT.

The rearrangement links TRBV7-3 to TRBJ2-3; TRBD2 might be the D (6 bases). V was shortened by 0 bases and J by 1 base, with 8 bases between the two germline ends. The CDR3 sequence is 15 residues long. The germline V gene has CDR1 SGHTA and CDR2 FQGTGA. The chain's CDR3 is CASSLTSGGTDTQYF. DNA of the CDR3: TGTGCCAGCAGCTTAACTAGCGGAGGCACAGATACGCAGTATTTT.

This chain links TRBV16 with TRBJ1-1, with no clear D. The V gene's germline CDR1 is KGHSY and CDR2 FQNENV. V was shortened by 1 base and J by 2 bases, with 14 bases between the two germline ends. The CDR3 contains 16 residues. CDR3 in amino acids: CASSQFPSLFNTEAFF. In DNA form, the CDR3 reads TGTGCCAGCAGCCAATTTCCTTCACTGTTCAACACTGAAGCTTTCTTT.

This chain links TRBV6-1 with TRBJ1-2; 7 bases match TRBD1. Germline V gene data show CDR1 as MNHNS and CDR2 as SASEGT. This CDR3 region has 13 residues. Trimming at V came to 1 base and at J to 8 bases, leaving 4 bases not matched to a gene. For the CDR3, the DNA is TGTGCCAGCAGTGAAGGGACAGGCCGGGGCTACACCTTC. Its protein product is CASSEGTGRGYTF.

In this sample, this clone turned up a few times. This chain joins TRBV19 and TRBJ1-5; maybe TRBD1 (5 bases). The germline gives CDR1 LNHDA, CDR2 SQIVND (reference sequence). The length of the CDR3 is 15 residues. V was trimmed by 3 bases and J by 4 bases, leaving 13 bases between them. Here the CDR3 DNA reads TGTGCCAGTAGTATCGGCAGGGCCAGAAATCAGCCCCAGCATTTT. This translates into CASSIGRARNQPQHF.